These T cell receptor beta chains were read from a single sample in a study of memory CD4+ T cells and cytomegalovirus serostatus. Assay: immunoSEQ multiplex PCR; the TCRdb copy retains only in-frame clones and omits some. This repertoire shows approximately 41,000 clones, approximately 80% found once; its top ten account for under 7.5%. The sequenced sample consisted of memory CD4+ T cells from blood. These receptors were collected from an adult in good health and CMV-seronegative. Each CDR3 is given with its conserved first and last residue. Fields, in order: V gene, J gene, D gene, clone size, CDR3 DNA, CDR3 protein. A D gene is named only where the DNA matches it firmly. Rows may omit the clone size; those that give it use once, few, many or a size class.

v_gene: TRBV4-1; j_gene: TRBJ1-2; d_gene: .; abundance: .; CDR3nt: TGCGCCAGCAGCCAAGATGTTTCAGCCTACAATAACTATGGCTACACCTTC; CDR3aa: CASSQDVSAYNNYGYTF
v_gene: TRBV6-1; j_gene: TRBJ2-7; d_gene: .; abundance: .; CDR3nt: TGTGCCAGCAGTGAAGCAGGGACGGGAACCTACGAGCAGTACTTC; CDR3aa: CASSEAGTGTYEQYF
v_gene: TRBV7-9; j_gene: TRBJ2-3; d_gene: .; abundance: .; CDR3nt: TGTGCCAGCAGCCCGGACAGCTTCCTTAGCACAGATACGCAGTATTTT; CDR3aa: CASSPDSFLSTDTQYF
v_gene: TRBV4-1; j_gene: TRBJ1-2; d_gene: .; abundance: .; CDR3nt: TGCGCCAGCAGCCAGGAGGGAACAGGGAGCTATGGCTACACCTTC; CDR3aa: CASSQEGTGSYGYTF
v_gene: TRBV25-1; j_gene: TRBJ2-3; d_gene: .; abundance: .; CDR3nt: TGTGCCAGCAGTATCAATACAGGGATACTAGCAACAGATACGCAGTATTTT; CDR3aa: CASSINTGILATDTQYF
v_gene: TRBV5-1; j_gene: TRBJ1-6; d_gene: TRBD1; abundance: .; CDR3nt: TGCGCCAGCACGCCAAACCGACAGGGGGAGAATTCACCCCTCCACTTT; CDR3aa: CASTPNRQGENSPLHF
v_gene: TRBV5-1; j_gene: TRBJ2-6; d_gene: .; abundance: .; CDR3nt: TGCGCCAGCAGCTCGAGCTCTGGGGCCAACGTCCTGACTTTC; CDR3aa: CASSSSSGANVLTF
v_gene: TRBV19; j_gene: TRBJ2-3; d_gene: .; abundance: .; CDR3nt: TGTGCCAGTAGTAAAGGGGTTGGGACAGATACGCAGTATTTT; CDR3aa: CASSKGVGTDTQYF
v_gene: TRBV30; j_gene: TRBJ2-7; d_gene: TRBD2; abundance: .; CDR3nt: TGTGCCTGGAGTCAGTGGCCTAGCGGGAGTGACGAGCAGTACTTC; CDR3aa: CAWSQWPSGSDEQYF
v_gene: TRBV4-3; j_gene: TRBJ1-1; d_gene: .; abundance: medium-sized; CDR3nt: TGCGCCAGCAGCACATCAGGGGCCCAGGCTTTCTTT; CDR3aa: CASSTSGAQAFF
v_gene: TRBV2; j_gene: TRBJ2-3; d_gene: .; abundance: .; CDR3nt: TGTGCCAGCAGGGGTCCCACTACTACAGATACGCAGTATTTT; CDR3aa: CASRGPTTTDTQYF
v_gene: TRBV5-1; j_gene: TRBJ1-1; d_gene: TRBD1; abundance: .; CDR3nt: TGCGCCAGCAGCCCAGGGACAGGGAACACTGAAGCTTTCTTT; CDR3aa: CASSPGTGNTEAFF
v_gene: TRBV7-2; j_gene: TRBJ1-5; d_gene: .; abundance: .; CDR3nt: TGTGCCAGCAGCTTAACGGCCAGGGGAAGCAATCAGCCCCAGCATTTT; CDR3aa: CASSLTARGSNQPQHF
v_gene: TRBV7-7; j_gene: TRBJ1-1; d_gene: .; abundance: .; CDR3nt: TGTGCCAGCAGCTTACAACAGGGTGCTGAAGCTTTCTTT; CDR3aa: CASSLQQGAEAFF
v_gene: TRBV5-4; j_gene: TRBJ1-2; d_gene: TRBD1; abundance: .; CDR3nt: TGTGCCAGCAGCGGGCGGGGACAGAACTATGGCTACACCTTC; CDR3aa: CASSGRGQNYGYTF
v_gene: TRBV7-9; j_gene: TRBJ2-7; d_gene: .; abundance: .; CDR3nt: TGTGCCAGCACTCTGCTCGGTGACGAGCAGTACTTC; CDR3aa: CASTLLGDEQYF
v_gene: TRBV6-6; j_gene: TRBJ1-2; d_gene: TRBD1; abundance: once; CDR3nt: TGTGCCAGCAGCCAGAGGACAGGGCTGGTTGGCTACACCTTC; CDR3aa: CASSQRTGLVGYTF
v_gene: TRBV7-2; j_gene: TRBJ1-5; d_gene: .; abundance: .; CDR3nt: TGTGCCAGCAGCTTAGCGCCTCTGGGGGGCAATCAGCCCCAGCATTTT; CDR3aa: CASSLAPLGGNQPQHF
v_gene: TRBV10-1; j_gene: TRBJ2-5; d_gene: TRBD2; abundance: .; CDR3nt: TGCGCCAGCAGTGAGTCTGTACTAGCGGAGACCCAGTACTTC; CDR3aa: CASSESVLAETQYF
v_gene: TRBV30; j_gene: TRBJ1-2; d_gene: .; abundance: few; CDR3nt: TGTGCCTGGAGTGTGAGGGTTAACTATGGCTACACCTTC; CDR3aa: CAWSVRVNYGYTF
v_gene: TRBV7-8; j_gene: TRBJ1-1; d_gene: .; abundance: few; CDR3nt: TGTGCCAGCAGCTTAGGACGAGCGGGGAACACTGAAGCTTTCTTT; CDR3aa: CASSLGRAGNTEAFF
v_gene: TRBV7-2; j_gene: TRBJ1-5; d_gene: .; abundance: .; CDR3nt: TGTGCCAGCAGCGACAACGCACAGCCCGATCAGCCCCAGCATTTT; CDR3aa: CASSDNAQPDQPQHF
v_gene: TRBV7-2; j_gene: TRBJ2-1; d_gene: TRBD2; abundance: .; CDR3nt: TGTGCCAGCAGCCTAGGCACTAGCGGGAATGAGCAGTTCTTC; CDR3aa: CASSLGTSGNEQFF